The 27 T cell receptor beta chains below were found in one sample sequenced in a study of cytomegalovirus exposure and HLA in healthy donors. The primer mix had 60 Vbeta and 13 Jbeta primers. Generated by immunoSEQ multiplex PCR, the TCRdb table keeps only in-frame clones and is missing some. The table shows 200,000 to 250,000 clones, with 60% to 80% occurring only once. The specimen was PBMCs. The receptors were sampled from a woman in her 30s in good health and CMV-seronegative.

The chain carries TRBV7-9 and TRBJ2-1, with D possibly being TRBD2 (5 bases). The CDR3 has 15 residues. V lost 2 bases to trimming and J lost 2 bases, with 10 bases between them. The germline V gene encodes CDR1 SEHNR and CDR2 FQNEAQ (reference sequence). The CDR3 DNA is TGTGCCAGCAGCTTATTTCCGGGAACCTACAATGAGCAGTTCTTC. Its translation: CASSLFPGTYNEQFF.

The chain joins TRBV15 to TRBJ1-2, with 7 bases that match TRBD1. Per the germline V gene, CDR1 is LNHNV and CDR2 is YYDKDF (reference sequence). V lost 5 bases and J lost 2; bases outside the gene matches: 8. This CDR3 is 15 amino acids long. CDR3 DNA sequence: TGTGCCACCAGCTCTACGTTACAGGGGAACTATGGCTACACCTTC. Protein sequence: CATSSTLQGNYGYTF.

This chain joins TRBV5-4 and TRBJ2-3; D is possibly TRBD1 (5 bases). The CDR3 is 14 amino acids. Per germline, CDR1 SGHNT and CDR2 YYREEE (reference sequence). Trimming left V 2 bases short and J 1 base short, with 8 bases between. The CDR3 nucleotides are TGTGCCAGCAGCTTAAAGACAGGCACAGATACGCAGTATTTT. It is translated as CASSLKTGTDTQYF.

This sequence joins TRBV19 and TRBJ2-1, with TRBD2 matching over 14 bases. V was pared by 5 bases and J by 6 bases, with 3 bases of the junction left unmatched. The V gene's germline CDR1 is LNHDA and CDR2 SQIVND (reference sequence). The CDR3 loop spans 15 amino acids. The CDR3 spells CASSQGLAGVNEQFF. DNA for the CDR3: TGTGCCAGTAGTCAGGGACTAGCGGGAGTCAATGAGCAGTTCTTC.

CDR3 bases: TGTGCCACCAGCAGAGACCGGACAGGCCAAGAGACCCAGTACTTC. Translated: CATSRDRTGQETQYF. This chain joins TRBV15 and TRBJ2-5; 7 bases are shared with TRBD1. The CDR3 is 15 residues long. Looked up from germline, CDR1 is LNHNV and CDR2 is YYDKDF (reference sequence). Germline trimming cut 0 bases from V and 1 base from J; bases unmatched to any gene: 2.

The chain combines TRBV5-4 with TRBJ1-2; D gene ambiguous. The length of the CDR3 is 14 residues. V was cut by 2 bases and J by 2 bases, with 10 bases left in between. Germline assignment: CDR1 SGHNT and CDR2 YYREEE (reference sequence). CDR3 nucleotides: TGTGCCAGCAGCTTAAGAGGGCAGAACTATGGCTACACCTTC. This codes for CASSLRGQNYGYTF.

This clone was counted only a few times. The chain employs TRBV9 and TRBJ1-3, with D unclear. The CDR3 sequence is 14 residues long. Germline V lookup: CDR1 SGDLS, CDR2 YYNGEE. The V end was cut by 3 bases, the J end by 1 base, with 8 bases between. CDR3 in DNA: TGTGCCAGCAGCGCCTTGAGTTCTGGAAACACCATATATTTT. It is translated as CASSALSSGNTIYF.

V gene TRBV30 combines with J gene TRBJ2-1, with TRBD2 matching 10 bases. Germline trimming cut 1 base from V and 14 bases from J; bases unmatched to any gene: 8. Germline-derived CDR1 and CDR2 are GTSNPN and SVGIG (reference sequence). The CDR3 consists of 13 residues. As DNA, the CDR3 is TGTGCCTGGAGTGGGGGAGCGGGGGGGCCAAAGTTCTTC. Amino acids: CAWSGGAGGPKFF.

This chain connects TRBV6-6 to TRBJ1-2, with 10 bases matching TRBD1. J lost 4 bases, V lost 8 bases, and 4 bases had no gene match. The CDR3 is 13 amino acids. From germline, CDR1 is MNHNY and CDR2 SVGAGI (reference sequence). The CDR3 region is CASDRGRGYGYTF. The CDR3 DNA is TGTGCCAGCGACAGGGGGCGAGGCTATGGCTACACCTTC.

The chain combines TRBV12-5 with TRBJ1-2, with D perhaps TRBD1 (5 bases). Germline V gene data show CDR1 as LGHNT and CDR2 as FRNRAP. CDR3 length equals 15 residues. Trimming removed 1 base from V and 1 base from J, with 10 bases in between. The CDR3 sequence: CASGLAPGLNYGYTF. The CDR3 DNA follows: TGTGCTAGTGGTTTGGCACCGGGACTTAACTATGGCTACACCTTC.

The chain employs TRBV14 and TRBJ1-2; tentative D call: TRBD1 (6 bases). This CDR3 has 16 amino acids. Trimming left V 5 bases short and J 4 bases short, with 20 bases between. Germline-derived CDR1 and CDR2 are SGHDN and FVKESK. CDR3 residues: CASSGYRVGSGYGYTF. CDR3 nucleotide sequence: TGTGCCAGCAGCGGATACAGGGTGGGTTCGGGCTATGGCTACACCTTC.

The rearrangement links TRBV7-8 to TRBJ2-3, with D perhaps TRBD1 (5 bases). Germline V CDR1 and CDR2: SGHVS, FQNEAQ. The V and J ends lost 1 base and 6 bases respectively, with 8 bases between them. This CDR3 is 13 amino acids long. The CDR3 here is CASSLGQLDTQYF. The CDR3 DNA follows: TGTGCCAGCAGCTTAGGACAGCTTGATACGCAGTATTTT.

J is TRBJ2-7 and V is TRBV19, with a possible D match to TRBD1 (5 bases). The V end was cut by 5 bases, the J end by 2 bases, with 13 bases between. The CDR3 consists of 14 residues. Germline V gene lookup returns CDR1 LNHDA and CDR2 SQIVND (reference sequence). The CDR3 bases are TGTGCCAGTAGTCTCCGGACGGACACCTACGAGCAGTACTTC. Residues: CASSLRTDTYEQYF.

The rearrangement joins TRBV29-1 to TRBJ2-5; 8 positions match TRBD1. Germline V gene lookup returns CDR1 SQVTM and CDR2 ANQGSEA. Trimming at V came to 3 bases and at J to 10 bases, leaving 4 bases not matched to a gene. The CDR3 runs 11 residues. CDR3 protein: CSVDQGASQYF. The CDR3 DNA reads TGCAGCGTTGATCAGGGGGCTAGCCAGTACTTC.

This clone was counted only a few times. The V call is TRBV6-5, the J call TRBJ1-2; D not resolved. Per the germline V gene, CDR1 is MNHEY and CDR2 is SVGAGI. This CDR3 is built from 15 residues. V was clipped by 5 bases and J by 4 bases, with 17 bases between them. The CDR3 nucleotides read TGTGCCAGCAGTCACCAGCTAGATAGTGGCTATGGCTACACCTTC. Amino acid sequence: CASSHQLDSGYGYTF.

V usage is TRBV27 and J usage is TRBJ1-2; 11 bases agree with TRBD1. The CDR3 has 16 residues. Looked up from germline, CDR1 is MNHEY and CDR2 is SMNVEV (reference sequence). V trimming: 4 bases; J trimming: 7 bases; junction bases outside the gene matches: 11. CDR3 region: CASSSRTGGGGSGYTF. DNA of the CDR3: TGTGCCAGCAGTTCGCGGACAGGGGGCGGTGGGAGTGGCTACACCTTC.

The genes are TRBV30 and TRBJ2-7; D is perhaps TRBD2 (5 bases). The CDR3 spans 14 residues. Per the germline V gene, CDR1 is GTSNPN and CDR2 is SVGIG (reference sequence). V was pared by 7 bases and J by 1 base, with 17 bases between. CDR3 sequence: CALMKADWSYEQYF. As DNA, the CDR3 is TGTGCCTTGATGAAGGCGGACTGGTCCTACGAGCAGTACTTC.

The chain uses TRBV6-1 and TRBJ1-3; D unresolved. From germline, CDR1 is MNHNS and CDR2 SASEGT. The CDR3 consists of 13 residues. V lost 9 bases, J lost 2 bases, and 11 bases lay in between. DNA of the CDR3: TGTGCCAGTGACTTAGGAGCTGGAAACACCATATATTTT. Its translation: CASDLGAGNTIYF.

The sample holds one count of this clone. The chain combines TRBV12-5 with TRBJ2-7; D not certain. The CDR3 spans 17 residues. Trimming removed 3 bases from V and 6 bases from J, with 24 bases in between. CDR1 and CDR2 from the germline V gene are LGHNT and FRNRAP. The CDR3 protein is CASGFSSRPDGEGEQYF. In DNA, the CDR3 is TGTGCTAGTGGTTTCTCTTCCCGGCCAGACGGAGAAGGCGAGCAGTACTTC.

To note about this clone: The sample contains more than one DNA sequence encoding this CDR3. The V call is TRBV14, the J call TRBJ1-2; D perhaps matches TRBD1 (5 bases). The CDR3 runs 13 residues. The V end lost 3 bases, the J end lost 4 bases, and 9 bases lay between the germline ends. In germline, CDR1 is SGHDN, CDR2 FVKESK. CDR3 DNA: TGTGCCAGCAGCCAGGGGCTCTCCTATGGCTACACCTTC. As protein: CASSQGLSYGYTF.

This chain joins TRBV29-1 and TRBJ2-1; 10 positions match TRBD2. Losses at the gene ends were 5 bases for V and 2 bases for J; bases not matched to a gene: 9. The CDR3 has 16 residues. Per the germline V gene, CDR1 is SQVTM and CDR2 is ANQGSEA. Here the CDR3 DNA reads TGCAGCGTTAACAGCGGGGGGGCACGAACCTACAATGAGCAGTTCTTC. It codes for CSVNSGGARTYNEQFF.

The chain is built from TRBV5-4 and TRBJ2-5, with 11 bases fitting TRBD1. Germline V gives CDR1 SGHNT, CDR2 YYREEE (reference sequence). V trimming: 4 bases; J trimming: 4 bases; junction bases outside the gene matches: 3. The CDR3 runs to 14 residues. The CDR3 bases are TGTGCCAGCAGCCAAGGGACAGGGGGAGAGACCCAGTACTTC. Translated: CASSQGTGGETQYF.

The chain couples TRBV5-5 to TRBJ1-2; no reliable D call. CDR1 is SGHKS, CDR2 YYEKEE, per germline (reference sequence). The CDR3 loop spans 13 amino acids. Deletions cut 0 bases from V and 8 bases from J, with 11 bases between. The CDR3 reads CASSLVLTGGYTF. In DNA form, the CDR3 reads TGTGCCAGCAGCTTGGTGCTGACGGGAGGCTACACCTTC.

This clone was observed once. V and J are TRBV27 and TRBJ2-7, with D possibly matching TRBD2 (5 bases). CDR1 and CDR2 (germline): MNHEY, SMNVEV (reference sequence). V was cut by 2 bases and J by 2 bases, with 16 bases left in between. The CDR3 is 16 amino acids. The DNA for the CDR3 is TGTGCCAGCAGTTTAAGCGCGCTAGCCTGGACCTACGAGCAGTACTTC. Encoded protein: CASSLSALAWTYEQYF.

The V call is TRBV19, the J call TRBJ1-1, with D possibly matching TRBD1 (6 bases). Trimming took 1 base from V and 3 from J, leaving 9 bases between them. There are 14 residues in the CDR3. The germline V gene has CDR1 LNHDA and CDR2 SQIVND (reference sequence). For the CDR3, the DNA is TGTGCCAGTAGTATAGTTCCAGGGGACACTGAAGCTTTCTTT. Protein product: CASSIVPGDTEAFF.

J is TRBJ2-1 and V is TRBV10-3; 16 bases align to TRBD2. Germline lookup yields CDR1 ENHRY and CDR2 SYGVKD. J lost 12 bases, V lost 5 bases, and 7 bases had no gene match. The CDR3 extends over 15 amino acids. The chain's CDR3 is CAISQGLAGGPGQFF. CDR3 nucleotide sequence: TGTGCCATCAGTCAGGGACTAGCGGGAGGGCCTGGGCAGTTCTTC.

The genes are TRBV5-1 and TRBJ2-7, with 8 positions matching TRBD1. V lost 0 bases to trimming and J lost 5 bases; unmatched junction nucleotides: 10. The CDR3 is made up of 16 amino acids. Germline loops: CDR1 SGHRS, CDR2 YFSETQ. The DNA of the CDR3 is TGCGCCAGCAGCTTGGCCGGACAGGGCCAGGGCGACGAGCAGTACTTC. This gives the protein CASSLAGQGQGDEQYF.